This TCR beta chain appears in the sequencing data of a study of lung T cells in sarcoidosis with Löfgren's syndrome. About the research overall: Sarcoidosis features CD4+ T cell accumulation in bronchoalveolar lavage fluid. Repertoire analyses centered on Löfgren's syndrome patients. Study-wide results and caveats: Versus controls, Löfgren's syndrome patients reportedly showed TRAV12-1 and TRBV2 as most expanded. Multiple Löfgren's syndrome patients reportedly shared TRAV12-1 and TRBV2 CDR3 motifs, suggesting public CD4+ TCRs.

The V gene lost 3 bases and the J gene lost 3 bases, with 23 bases spanning the gap. This CDR3 comprises 18 residues. CDR1 and CDR2 from the germline V gene are LGHNA and YNFKEQ. Each CDR3 protein is one row after TCRdb ran MiXCR on the reads. Counted here are tens of thousands of distinct CDR3 sequences, around 20% occurring once; the ten biggest clones make up about 2%. As for this clonotype: Its matching antigen is unknown. With a much larger clone just one base away, this may be a read error.

V gene TRBV4-2 combines with J gene TRBJ2-5; no definite D call. The sample comprised CD4+ T cells from PBMCs. This sequence originates from a human donor with sarcoidosis (Löfgren's syndrome or another form), or a control subject (not recorded which). The CDR3 bases are TGTGCCAGCAGCCAGGTCGACTTTTCCCTAGATTTAAAAGAGACCCAGTACTTC. Translation gives CASSQVDFSLDLKETQYF.